This record concerns one T cell receptor (beta chain) sequence. Its antigen specificity is not known. Per-nucleotide qualities are absent, and no much larger clonotype sits a single base away. The data are from a study of blood T cell repertoires in COVID-19 (dated by TCRdb to about 2020). Turning to the overall study: Samples covering the acute and convalescent phases of COVID-19 were provided by collaborators in the United States, Italy and Spain. The material from the prospective study consisted of cDNA or gDNA derived from T cells, B-cell-depleted T cells, or PBMCs. Deeply sampled blood TCRbeta repertoires from subjects exposed to, actively infected with, or recovered from COVID-19 were included in the dataset. The repertoires were released in a freely available public database meant as a resource for research on the immune response to SARS-CoV-2. The samples were drawn from two sources: the first 160 participants of the ongoing ImmuneRACE study, and 1,254 subjects contributed by 6 global collaborators. Nearly every sample came with metadata listing a de-identified subject ID, COVID-19 status, age in years and sex. Where available, HLA class I and class II types were obtained from metadata supplied by the sample provider rather than from assay-based typing. The full study reports these points: How much clinical and demographic metadata was included differed by source and by participant, and the metadata was provided uncurated.

TCRbeta CDR3 regions were amplified from genomic DNA using the immunoSEQ Assay, a bias-controlled multiplex PCR. As for the authors' bioinformatics: The number of nucleated cells in each sample was estimated from the amplification of reference gene primers within the assay. To quantify the absolute abundance of each unique TCRbeta CDR3 rearrangement, sequence reads were collapsed and filtered. For each sample, productive Simpson clonality was calculated by taking the square root of Simpson's diversity index across productive rearrangements. Not all clones reach the TCRdb copy of this immuneACCESS table, which keeps in-frame sequences only. Checked studies attribute under half of the gap to unresolved V genes and leave the rest unexplained. The DNA was the basis for D and trimming; V, J and clone size are from that table. The sample table shows 250,000 or so clones, and nearly 90% are seen once. The ten largest clones capture 9.5% to 14% of the sample.

In the prospective study, participants were about 18 to 89 years old, resided in about two dozen geographic areas of the United States, and were enrolled through a virtual design. In the prospective study, cohorts were assigned on the basis of participant-reported clinical history obtained from a screening survey and a study questionnaire. Recovered participants in ImmuneRACE Cohort 3 were defined as having two consecutive negative NP/OP PCR tests, clearance from a healthcare professional, or resolution of symptoms. In the prospective study, whole blood, serum and a nasopharyngeal or oropharyngeal swab were collected from each participant by mobile phlebotomists. Participants in the prospective study had the option to provide additional blood draws and questionnaires over a roughly 2-month period. Prospective study blood samples were shipped either frozen or at room temperature before DNA extraction.

The germline V gene yields SGHRS for CDR1 and YFSETQ for CDR2. V ends up 3 bases short and J 12 bases short, with an unmatched junction base count of 5. CDR3 length: 14 amino acids, cysteine to phenylalanine. The kept DNA is CDR3 alone, 42 bases in frame from the first base. The source material was PBMCs or T cells enriched from blood (not recorded which). This receptor was obtained from a man aged 25-40 years who had recovered from COVID-19. The chain is encoded by TRBV5-1 joined to TRBJ2-1; TRBD2 fits 14 bases in the junction. The CDR3 here reads CASSSGLAGGLQFF. Read as DNA, the sequence is TGCGCCAGCAGCTCCGGACTAGCGGGGGGACTGCAGTTCTTC.